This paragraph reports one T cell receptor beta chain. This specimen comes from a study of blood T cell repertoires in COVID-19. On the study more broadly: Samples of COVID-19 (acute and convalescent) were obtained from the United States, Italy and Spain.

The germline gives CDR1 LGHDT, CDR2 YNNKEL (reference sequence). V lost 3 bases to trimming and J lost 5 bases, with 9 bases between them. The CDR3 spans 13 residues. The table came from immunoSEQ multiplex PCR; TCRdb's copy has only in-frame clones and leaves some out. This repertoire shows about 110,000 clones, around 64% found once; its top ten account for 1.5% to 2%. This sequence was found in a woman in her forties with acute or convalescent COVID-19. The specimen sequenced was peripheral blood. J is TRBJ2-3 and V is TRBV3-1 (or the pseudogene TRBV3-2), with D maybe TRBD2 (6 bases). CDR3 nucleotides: TGTGCCAGCAGCCAGCGGGGCCTAGATACGCAGTATTTT. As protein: CASSQRGLDTQYF.